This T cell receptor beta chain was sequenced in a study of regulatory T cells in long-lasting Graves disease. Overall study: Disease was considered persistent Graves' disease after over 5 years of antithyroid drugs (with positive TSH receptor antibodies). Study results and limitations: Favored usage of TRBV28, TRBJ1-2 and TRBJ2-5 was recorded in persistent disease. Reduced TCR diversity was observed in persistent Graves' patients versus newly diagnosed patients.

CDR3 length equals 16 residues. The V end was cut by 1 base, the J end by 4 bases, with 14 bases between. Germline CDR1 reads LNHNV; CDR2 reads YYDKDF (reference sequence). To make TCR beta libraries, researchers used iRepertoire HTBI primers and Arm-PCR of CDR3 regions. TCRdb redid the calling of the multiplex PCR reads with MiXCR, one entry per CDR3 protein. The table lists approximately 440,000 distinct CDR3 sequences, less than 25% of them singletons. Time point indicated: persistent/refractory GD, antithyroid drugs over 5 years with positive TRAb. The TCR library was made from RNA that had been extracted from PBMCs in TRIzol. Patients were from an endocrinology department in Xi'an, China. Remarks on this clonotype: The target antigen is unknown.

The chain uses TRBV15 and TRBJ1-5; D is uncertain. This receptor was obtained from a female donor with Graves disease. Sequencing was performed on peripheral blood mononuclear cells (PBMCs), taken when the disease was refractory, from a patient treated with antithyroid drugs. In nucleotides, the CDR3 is TGTGCCACCAGCAGAGCGTTTTCGGCCGGGAATCAGCCCCAGCATTTT. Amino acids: CATSRAFSAGNQPQHF.